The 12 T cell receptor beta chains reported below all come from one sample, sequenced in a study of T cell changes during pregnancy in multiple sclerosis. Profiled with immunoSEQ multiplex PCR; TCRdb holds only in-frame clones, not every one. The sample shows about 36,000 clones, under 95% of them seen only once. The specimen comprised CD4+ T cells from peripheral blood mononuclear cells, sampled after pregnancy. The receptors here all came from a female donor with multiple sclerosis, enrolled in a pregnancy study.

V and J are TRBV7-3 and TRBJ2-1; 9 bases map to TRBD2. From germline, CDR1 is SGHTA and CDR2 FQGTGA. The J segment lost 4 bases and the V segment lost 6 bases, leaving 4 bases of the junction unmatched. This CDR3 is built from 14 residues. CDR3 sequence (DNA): TGTGCCAGCAGAGTTAGCGGGGGTTACAATGAGCAGTTCTTC. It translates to CASRVSGGYNEQFF.

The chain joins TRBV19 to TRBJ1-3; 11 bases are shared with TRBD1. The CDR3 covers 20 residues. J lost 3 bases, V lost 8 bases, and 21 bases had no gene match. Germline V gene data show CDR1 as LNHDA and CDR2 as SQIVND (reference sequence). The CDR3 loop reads CASYSSSDRGRGLGGNTIYF. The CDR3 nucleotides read TGTGCCAGTTACAGCTCATCGGACAGGGGGCGAGGTTTAGGTGGAAACACCATATATTTT.

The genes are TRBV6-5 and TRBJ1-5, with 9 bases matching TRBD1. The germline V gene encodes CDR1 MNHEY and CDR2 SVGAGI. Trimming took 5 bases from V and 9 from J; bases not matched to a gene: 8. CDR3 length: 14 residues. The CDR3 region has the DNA TGTGCCAGCAGTAAACAGGGGGCAGATTGGCCCCAGCATTTT. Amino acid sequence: CASSKQGADWPQHF.

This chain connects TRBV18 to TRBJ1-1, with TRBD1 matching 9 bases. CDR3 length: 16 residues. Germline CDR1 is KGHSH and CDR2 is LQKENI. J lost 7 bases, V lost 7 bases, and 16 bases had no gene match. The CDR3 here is CASFSAGWDREFEAFF. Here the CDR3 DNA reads TGTGCCAGCTTCTCAGCAGGATGGGACAGGGAGTTTGAAGCTTTCTTT. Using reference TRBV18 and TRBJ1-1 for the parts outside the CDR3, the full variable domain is NAGVMQNPRHLVRRRGQEARLRCSPMKGHSHVYWYRQLPEEGLKFMVYLQKENIIDESGMPKERFSAEFPKEGPSILRIQQVVRGDSAAYFCASFSAGWDREFEAFFGQGTRLTVV.

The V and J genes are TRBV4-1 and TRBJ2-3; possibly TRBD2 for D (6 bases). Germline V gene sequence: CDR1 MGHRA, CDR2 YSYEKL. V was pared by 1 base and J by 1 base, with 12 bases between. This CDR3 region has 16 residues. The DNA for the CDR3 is TGCGCCAGCAGCCAAGGTACGGGCGGGGGCACAGATACGCAGTATTTT. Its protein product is CASSQGTGGGTDTQYF.

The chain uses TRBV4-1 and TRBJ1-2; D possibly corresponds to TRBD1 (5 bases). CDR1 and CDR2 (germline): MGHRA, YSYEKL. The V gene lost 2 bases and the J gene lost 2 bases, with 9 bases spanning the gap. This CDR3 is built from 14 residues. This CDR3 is CASSQRAGNYGYTF. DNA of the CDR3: TGCGCCAGCAGCCAAAGGGCAGGGAACTATGGCTACACCTTC.

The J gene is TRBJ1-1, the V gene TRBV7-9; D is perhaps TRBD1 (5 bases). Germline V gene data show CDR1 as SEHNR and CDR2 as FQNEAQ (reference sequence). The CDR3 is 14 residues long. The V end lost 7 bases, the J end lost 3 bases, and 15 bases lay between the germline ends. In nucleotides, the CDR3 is TGTGCCAGCACCTGGGGGGTTAAAGACACTGAAGCTTTCTTT. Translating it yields CASTWGVKDTEAFF.

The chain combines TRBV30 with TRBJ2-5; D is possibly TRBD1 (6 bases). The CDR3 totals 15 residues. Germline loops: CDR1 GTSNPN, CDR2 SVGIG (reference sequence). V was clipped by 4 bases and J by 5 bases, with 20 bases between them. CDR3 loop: CAWIPQGTSLETQYF. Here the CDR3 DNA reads TGTGCCTGGATTCCACAGGGAACTAGTTTGGAGACCCAGTACTTC.

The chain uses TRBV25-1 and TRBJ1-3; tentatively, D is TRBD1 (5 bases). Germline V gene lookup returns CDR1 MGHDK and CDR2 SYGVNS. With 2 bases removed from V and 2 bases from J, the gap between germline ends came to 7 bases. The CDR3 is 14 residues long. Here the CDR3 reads CASSEAGTGNTIYF. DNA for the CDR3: TGTGCCAGCAGTGAAGCAGGGACTGGAAACACCATATATTTT. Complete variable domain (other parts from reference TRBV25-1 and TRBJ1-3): EADIYQTPRYLVIGTGKKITLECSQTMGHDKMYWYQQDPGMELHLIHYSYGVNSTEKGDLSSESTVSRIRTEHFPLTLESARPSHTSQYLCASSEAGTGNTIYFGEGSWLTVV.

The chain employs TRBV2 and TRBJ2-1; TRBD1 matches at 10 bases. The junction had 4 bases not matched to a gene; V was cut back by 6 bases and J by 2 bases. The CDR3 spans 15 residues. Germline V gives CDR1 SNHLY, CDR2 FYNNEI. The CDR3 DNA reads TGTGCCAGCAGCAAGGGACAGGGGCCCTACAATGAGCAGTTCTTC. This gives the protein CASSKGQGPYNEQFF.

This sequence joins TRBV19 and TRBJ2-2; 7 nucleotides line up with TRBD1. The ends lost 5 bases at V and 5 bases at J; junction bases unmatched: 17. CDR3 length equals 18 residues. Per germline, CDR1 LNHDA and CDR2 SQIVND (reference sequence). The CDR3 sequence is CASSSSGTALRLTGELFF. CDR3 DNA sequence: TGTGCCAGTAGTTCTTCCGGGACAGCTCTAAGATTGACCGGGGAGCTGTTTTTT.

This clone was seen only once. The CDR3 sequence is CASSQTRVYTGELFF. In DNA, the CDR3 is TGCGCCAGCAGCCAGACCAGGGTTTACACCGGGGAGCTGTTTTTT. V and J are TRBV4-3 and TRBJ2-2; weak D call: TRBD1 (5 bases). V gave up 3 bases and J gave up 3 bases, with 11 bases separating them. The germline gives CDR1 LGHNA, CDR2 YSLEER. This CDR3 spans 15 amino acids.